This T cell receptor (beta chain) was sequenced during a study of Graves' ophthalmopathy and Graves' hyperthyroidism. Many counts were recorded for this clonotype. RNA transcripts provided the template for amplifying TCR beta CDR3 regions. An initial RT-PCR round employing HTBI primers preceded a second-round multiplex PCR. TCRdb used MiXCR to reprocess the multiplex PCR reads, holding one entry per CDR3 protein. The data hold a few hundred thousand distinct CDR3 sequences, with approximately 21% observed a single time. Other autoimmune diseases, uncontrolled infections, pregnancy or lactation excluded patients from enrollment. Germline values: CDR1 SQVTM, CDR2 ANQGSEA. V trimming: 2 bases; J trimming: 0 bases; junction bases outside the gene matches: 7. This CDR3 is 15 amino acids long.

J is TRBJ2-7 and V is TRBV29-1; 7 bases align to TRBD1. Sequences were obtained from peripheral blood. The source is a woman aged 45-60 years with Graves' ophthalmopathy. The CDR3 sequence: CSVELTGQNSYEQYF. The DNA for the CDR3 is TGCAGCGTTGAACTGACAGGGCAAAACTCCTACGAGCAGTACTTC.